Listed below are T cell receptor beta chains from one sample, sequenced in a study of neurological immune-mediated disorders. TCRdb reanalysed the 5' RACE reads using MiXCR and keeps one entry per CDR3 protein. The sample shows about 19,000 distinct CDR3 sequences, approximately 7.9% of them seen only once. Sequencing input: CD8+ T cells from blood. The receptors here all came from a woman under 40 with HTLV-1-associated myelopathy (HAM/TSP). Both conserved end residues are part of each CDR3. Some rows have no size entry. The others give once, few or many, or a class for an expanded clone.

V	length	J	size	CDR3
TRBV27	13	TRBJ2-7	many	CASGYGTAYEQYF
TRBV19	13	TRBJ2-1	many	CASSRDRRNEQFF
TRBV7-8	15	TRBJ2-3	-	CDSSLMRGDKDTQYF
TRBV6-6	15	TRBJ1-2	many	CASSASGTSPPGYTF
TRBV20-1	16	TRBJ2-1	many	CSARVRDRGSYNEQFF
TRBV5-1	15	TRBJ2-3	-	CVSSLSGGKTDTQYF
TRBV27	15	TRBJ1-1	once	CASSTRDSPNTEAFF
TRBV20-1	12	TRBJ1-6	many	CSARLTPSPLHF
TRBV6-1	14	TRBJ2-7	many	CASTTGTGGDEQYF
TRBV10-3	17	TRBJ2-7	many	CAISESETGTASYEQYF
TRBV3-1	17	TRBJ1-1	many	CASSSPGQGVVHTEAFF
TRBV10-1	17	TRBJ2-3	many	CASSESRTGGGLDTQYF
TRBV12-3/TRBV12-4	12	TRBJ2-3	medium-sized	CASSLGTDTQYF
TRBV7-6	13	TRBJ2-3	many	CASSRGNTDTQYF
TRBV7-8	17	TRBJ1-1	many	CASSVPGQGFPNTEAFF
TRBV5-6	14	TRBJ1-5	many	CASSYGPGNQPQHF
TRBV6-5	13	TRBJ2-1	many	CASGGGMNGEQFF
TRBV6-2/TRBV6-3	15	TRBJ1-4	many	CASSLIQGADEKLFF
TRBV15	15	TRBJ1-2	few	CATSRDWGIQYGYTF
TRBV4-2	15	TRBJ1-1	many	CASSRSGEAYTEAFF
TRBV5-1	13	TRBJ2-5	-	CASSLVPQETQYF
TRBV19	12	TRBJ1-1	-	CASRRGVYEAFF
TRBV5-1	14	TRBJ2-3	many	CASSLELGTDTQYF
TRBV28	15	TRBJ2-1	many	CASSRRTDIHNEQFF
TRBV5-1	15	TRBJ1-5	-	CASSLAGEFDQPQHF
TRBV6-5	15	TRBJ2-1	many	CASTPGSGTYNEQFF
TRBV6-6	15	TRBJ1-2	many	CASTRGQGDIYGYTF
TRBV7-3	13	TRBJ1-5	many	CASSLYEGQPQHF
TRBV20-1	13	TRBJ2-7	many	CSAPTGGPYKQYF
TRBV29-1	13	TRBJ1-1	many	CSVETPTNTEAFF
TRBV4-1	14	TRBJ2-1	-	CASSQEGSGVEQFF
TRBV20-1	14	TRBJ2-7	many	CSARGTSGRGEQYF
TRBV6-5	15	TRBJ2-2	many	CASSYWTENTGELFF
TRBV10-2	16	TRBJ2-2	many	CASSESRGWNTGELFF
TRBV5-1	16	TRBJ2-3	many	CASSHPGQDSTDTQYF
TRBV15	14	TRBJ2-3	few	CVTSRGADPNTQYF
TRBV18	15	TRBJ1-5	many	CASSRARGAGQPQHF
TRBV5-1	14	TRBJ1-1	many	CASTSSGEGDEAFF
TRBV5-1	12	TRBJ1-6	many	CASSLPDSPLHF
TRBV20-1	17	TRBJ2-5	many	CSARDVGARGGQETQYF
TRBV9	15	TRBJ2-6	many	CASSGGTAGANVLTF
TRBV6-1	13	TRBJ2-2	few	CASGSPGSGELFF
TRBV4-2	16	TRBJ2-3	many	CASSQNGLVVTDTQYF
TRBV20-1	19	TRBJ2-3	many	CSARDRGIMGGLTTDTQYF
TRBV5-1	15	TRBJ2-7	many	CASSETTGYSYEQYF
TRBV7-2	15	TRBJ2-7	many	CASSLVQLPGRVQYF
TRBV7-6	16	TRBJ2-1	few	CASSLETSGGYNEQFF
TRBV20-1	16	TRBJ2-7	many	CSAYPGLAGEGYEQYF
TRBV2	13	TRBJ1-5	many	CASTPYSNQPQHF
TRBV27	13	TRBJ2-7	many	CASSPRHGYEQYF
TRBV6-1	11	TRBJ2-4	many	CASSEGDIQYF
TRBV20-1	14	TRBJ1-2	many	CSAPGTSPTYGYTF
TRBV25-1	15	TRBJ1-2	many	CATSIGTSDGYGYTF
TRBV20-1	14	TRBJ2-2	medium-sized	CSAKGQGDTGELFF
TRBV20-1	15	TRBJ2-7	many	CSARVSTKNPYEQYF
TRBV4-1	16	TRBJ2-1	-	CASSPDRGRLDNEQFF
TRBV5-1	15	TRBJ2-7	many	CASSLGVGQGFRQYF
TRBV12-3/TRBV12-4	13	TRBJ1-1	many	CASSSGRIVEAFF
TRBV5-6	15	TRBJ2-2	many	CASSSTPANTGELFF
TRBV2	14	TRBJ1-5	many	CASSPGGGNQPQHF